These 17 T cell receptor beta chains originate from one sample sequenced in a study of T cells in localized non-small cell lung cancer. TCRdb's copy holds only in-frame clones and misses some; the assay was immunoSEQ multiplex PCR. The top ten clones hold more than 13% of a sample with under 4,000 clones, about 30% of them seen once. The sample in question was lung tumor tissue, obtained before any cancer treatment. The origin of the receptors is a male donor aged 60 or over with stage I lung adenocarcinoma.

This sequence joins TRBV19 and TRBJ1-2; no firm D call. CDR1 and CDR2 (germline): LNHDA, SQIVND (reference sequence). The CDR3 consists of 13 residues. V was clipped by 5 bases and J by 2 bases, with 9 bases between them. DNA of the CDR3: TGTGCCAGTAGTTCCGACGGAAACTATGGCTACACCTTC. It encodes CASSSDGNYGYTF.

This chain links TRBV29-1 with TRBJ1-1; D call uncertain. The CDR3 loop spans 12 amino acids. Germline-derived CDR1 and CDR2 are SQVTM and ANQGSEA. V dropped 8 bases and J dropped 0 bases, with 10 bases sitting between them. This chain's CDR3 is CSSLGVNTEAFF. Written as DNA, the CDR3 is TGCAGCTCCCTCGGAGTGAACACTGAAGCTTTCTTT.

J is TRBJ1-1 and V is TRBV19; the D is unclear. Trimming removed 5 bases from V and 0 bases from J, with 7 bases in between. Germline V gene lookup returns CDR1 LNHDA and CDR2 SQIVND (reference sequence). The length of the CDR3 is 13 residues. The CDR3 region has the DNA TGTGCCAGTAGTGACTTAATGAACACTGAAGCTTTCTTT. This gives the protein CASSDLMNTEAFF.

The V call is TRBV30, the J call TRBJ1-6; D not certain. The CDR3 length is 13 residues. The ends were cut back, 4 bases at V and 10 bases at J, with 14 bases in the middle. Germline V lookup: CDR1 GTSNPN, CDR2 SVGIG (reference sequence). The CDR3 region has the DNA TGTGCCTGGACCCTCGGAGGGCGGTCACCCCTCCACTTT. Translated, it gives CAWTLGGRSPLHF.

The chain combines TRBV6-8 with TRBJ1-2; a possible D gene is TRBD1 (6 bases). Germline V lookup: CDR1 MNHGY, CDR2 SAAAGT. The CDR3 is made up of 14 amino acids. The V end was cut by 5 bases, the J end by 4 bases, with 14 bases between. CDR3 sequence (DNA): TGTGCCAGCAGTAACCGCAGGGGAACCTATGGCTACACCTTC. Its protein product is CASSNRRGTYGYTF.

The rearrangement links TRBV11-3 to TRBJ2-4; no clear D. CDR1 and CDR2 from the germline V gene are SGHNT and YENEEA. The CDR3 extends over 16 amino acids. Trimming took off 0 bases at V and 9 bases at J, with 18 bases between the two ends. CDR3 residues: CASSLEFPGLSGIQYF. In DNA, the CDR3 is TGTGCCAGCAGCTTAGAATTCCCCGGCCTATCTGGCATTCAGTACTTC.

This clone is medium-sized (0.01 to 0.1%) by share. The CDR3: CASSLRQTNSPLHF. CDR3 DNA sequence: TGTGCCAGCAGCCTCCGACAGACTAATTCACCCCTCCACTTT. The chain carries TRBV11-3 and TRBJ1-6, with D tentatively TRBD1 (5 bases). Trimming took off 5 bases at V and 6 bases at J, with 11 bases between the two ends. There are 14 residues in the CDR3. Per germline, CDR1 SGHNT and CDR2 YENEEA. Based on the CDR3 plus reference TRBV11-3 and TRBJ1-6, the full variable domain is EAGVVQSPRYKIIEKKQPVAFWCNPISGHNTLYWYLQNLGQGPELLIRYENEEAVDDSQLPKDRFSAERLKGVDSTLKIQPAELGDSAVYLCASSLRQTNSPLHFGNGTRLTVT.

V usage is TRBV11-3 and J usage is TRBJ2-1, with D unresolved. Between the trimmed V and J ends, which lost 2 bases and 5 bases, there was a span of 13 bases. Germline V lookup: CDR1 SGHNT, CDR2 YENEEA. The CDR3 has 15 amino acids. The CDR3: CASSLSGPLDNEQFF. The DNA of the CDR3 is TGTGCCAGCAGCTTATCGGGTCCTCTCGACAATGAGCAGTTCTTC.

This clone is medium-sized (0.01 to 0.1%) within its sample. The CDR3 loop is CASSFSVNTEAFF. CDR3 bases: TGTGCCAGCAGCTTTTCCGTGAACACTGAAGCTTTCTTT. The rearrangement joins TRBV7-2 to TRBJ1-1; no clear D. The CDR3 has 13 residues. V lost 3 bases and J lost 0, with 5 bases in between. The germline CDR1 and CDR2 sequences are SGHTA and FQGNSA.

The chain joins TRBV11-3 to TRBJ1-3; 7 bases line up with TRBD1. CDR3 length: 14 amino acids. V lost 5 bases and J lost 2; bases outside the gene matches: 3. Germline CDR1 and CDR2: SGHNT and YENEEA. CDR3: CASSRDRAGNTIYF. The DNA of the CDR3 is TGTGCCAGCAGCAGGGACAGAGCTGGAAACACCATATATTTT.

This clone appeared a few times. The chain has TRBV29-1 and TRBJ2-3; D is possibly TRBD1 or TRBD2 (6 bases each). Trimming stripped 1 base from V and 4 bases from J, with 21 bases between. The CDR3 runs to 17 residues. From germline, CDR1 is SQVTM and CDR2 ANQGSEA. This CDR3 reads CSVEGVGGRGQADTQYF. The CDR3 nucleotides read TGCAGCGTTGAAGGGGTAGGGGGGCGAGGCCAGGCAGATACGCAGTATTTT.

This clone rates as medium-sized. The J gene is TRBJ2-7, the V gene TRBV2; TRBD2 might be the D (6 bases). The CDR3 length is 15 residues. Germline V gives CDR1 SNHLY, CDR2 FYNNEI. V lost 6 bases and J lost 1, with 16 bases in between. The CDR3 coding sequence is TGTGCCAGCAGCTTTCTGGGGGGTAAATCCTACGAGCAGTACTTC. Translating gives CASSFLGGKSYEQYF. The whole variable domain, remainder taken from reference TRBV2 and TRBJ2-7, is EPEVTQTPSHQVTQMGQEVILRCVPISNHLYFYWYRQILGQKVEFLVSFYNNEISEKSEIFDDQFSVERPDGSNFTLKIRSTKLEDSAMYFCASSFLGGKSYEQYFGPGTRLTVT.

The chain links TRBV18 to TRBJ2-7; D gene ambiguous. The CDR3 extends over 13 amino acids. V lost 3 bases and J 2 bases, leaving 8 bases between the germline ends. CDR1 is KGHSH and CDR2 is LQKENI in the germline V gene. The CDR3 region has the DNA TGTGCCAGCTCACCGGGCGGAACCTACGAGCAGTACTTC. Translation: CASSPGGTYEQYF.

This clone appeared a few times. CDR3 in DNA: TGTGCCAGCTCACCATCCCAGGTGCAGTCCTATGGCTACACCTTC. This gives the protein CASSPSQVQSYGYTF. J is TRBJ1-2 and V is TRBV18; D gene ambiguous. The CDR3 has 15 amino acids. With 2 bases removed from V and 4 bases from J, the gap between germline ends came to 14 bases. CDR1 and CDR2 (germline): KGHSH, LQKENI.

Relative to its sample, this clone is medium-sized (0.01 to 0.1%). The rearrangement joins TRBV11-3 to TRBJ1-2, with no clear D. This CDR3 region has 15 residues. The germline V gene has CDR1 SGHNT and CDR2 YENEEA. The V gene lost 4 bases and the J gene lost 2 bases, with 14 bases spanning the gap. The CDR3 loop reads CASSSRTLGNYGYTF. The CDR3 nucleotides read TGTGCCAGCAGCTCCCGGACCCTGGGGAACTATGGCTACACCTTC.

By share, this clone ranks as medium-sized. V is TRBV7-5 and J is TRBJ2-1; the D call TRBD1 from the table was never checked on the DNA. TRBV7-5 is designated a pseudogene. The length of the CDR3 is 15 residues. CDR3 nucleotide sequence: TGTGCCAGCAGCCCCGGACAGGGATACAAGGATGAGCAGTTCTTC. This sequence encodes CASSPGQGYKDEQFF.

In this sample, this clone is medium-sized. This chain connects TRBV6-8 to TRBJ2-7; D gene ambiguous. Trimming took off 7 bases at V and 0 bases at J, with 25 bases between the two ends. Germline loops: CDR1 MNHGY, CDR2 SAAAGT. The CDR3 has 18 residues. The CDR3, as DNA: TGTGCCAGCACTCTGGCCCATTCAGCCGTTGCGAGCTCCTACGAGCAGTACTTC. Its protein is CASTLAHSAVASSYEQYF.